This T cell receptor (beta chain) was captured in a study of blood T cell repertoires in COVID-19. Turning to the study itself: PBMCs, B-cell-depleted T cells, or T cells were the source of the cDNA or gDNA that made up the material.

Per the study methods: Amplified reference gene primers provided the basis for estimating nucleated cell counts. Assay used: immunoSEQ multiplex PCR; TCRdb lists only in-frame clones, some missing. Clone size and V and J calls were adopted from that table, with D and trimming inferred from the DNA. This sample has 450,000 to 500,000 clones; 70% to 90% occur once, and the top ten carry about 3.2%. Trimming removed 5 bases from V and 4 bases from J; junction bases left unmatched: 5. The CDR3 covers 15 residues. Per germline, CDR1 SGHNT and CDR2 YENEEA. Sequencing was performed on peripheral blood. The chain has TRBV11-3 and TRBJ2-1, with 10 positions matching TRBD1. The TCR sequence derives from a human donor in a cohort sampled during active COVID-19. CDR3 sequence reads: CASSPRQGAYNEQFF. The CDR3 region has the DNA TGTGCCAGCAGCCCACGACAGGGGGCGTACAATGAGCAGTTCTTC.